This is a list of T cell receptor beta chains from one sample in a study of early T cells in non-severe SARS-CoV-2 infection. TCRdb ran MiXCR on the 5' RACE reads and lists one entry per CDR3 protein. Among 53,000 or so distinct CDR3 sequences, 9% to 15% were seen once, and the ten largest hold over 2.5%. The source material was whole blood, sampled at baseline. All receptors derive from an adult who was a healthcare worker with PCR-confirmed SARS-CoV-2 infection or an uninfected control (not recorded which). Both conserved end residues are part of each CDR3. D genes are given only for firm matches. Clone sizes are given selectively: once, few, many, or a class where the clone is expanded.

>-|few|TRBJ2-5|TRBV28
CASTVGQETQYF
TGTGCCAGCACCGTAGGGCAAGAGACCCAGTACTTC
>TRBD2|medium-sized|TRBJ2-1|TRBV7-8
CASSFILAGLQFF
TGTGCCAGCAGCTTTATCCTAGCGGGGTTACAGTTCTTC
>-|-|TRBJ2-7|TRBV4-3
CASSQGRDSYEQYF
TGCGCCAGCAGCCAGGGCAGGGACTCCTACGAGCAGTACTTC
>TRBD1|many|TRBJ2-7|TRBV11-2
CASSPVRGQGIYEQYF
TGTGCCAGCAGCCCCGTTAGAGGACAGGGGATTTACGAGCAGTACTTC
>TRBD1|-|TRBJ2-2|TRBV10-3
CAIRSGQETGELFF
TGTGCCATCAGATCCGGACAGGAGACCGGGGAGCTGTTTTTT
>TRBD1|-|TRBJ2-1|TRBV19
CASSPRGQGAYNEQFF
TGTGCCAGTAGTCCCCGGGGACAGGGGGCGTACAATGAGCAGTTCTTC
>-|few|TRBJ2-3|TRBV6-2/TRBV6-3
CASRSPSTDTQYF
TGTGCCAGCCGGAGTCCTAGCACAGATACGCAGTATTTT
>TRBD1|-|TRBJ2-7|TRBV7-9
CASSSGTGTGYEQYF
TGTGCCAGCAGCTCAGGGACAGGGACGGGCTACGAGCAGTACTTC
>TRBD1|-|TRBJ2-2|TRBV29-1
CSLGEGGGKTGELFF
TGCAGCCTAGGGGAAGGGGGCGGTAAAACCGGGGAGCTGTTTTTT
>-|few|TRBJ2-3|TRBV29-1
CSVPNTQYF
TGCAGCGTGCCAAATACGCAGTATTTT
>TRBD1|many|TRBJ2-7|TRBV6-2/TRBV6-3
CASRTGGLETYEQYF
TGTGCCAGCAGGACAGGGGGCCTCGAAACCTACGAGCAGTACTTC
>-|-|TRBJ2-1|TRBV28
CASSSPGYQGRNEQFF
TGTGCCAGCAGTTCCCCTGGGTACCAGGGTAGGAATGAGCAGTTCTTC
>-|-|TRBJ2-5|TRBV11-2
CASSLKTKKGEETQYF
TGTGCCAGCAGCTTAAAAACCAAGAAGGGCGAGGAGACCCAGTACTTC
>-|-|TRBJ1-2|TRBV10-3
CAISEPDMGYGYTF
TGTGCCATCAGTGAGCCCGACATGGGCTATGGCTACACCTTC
>-|many|TRBJ2-7|TRBV4-3
CASSLQRTSYEQYF
TGCGCCAGCAGCCTTCAGCGAACCTCTTACGAGCAGTACTTC
>-|many|TRBJ2-6|TRBV28
CASSGAGANVLTF
TGTGCCAGCAGTGGGGCTGGGGCCAACGTCCTGACTTTC
>-|few|TRBJ2-7|TRBV6-5
CASSYSNEQYF
TGTGCCAGCAGTTACTCGAACGAGCAGTACTTC
>-|-|TRBJ2-5|TRBV5-4
CASSLRTYQETQYF
TGTGCCAGCAGCTTGCGGACGTACCAAGAGACCCAGTACTTC
>TRBD2|-|TRBJ2-3|TRBV12-3/TRBV12-4
CASQWRAGTDTQYF
TGTGCCAGCCAATGGCGAGCGGGAACAGATACGCAGTATTTT
>-|-|TRBJ2-4|TRBV7-2
CASSLEQGPAKNIQYF
TGTGCCAGCAGCTTAGAGCAGGGTCCAGCCAAAAACATTCAGTACTTC
>-|few|TRBJ2-5|TRBV5-1
CASRSLFQETQYF
TGCGCCAGCAGATCTTTATTTCAAGAGACCCAGTACTTC
>-|-|TRBJ2-1|TRBV7-2
CATAFVVEQFF
TGTGCCACCGCTTTCGTGGTTGAGCAGTTCTTC
>-|-|TRBJ2-7|TRBV12-3/TRBV12-4
CASSPLTASGEQYF
TGTGCCAGCAGCCCACTAACGGCCAGCGGGGAGCAGTACTTC
>-|medium-sized|TRBJ2-3|TRBV12-2
CASRGPYCSPDTQYF
TGTGCAAGTAGAGGGCCATATTGTAGCCCAGATACGCAGTATTTT
>TRBD2|few|TRBJ2-2|TRBV6-4
CASSRTSGPGELFF
TGTGCCAGCAGTCGGACTAGTGGGCCCGGGGAGCTGTTTTTT
>-|-|TRBJ2-5|TRBV18
CASSLDIQETQYF
TGTGCCAGCTCACTGGACATCCAAGAGACCCAGTACTTC
>TRBD1|many|TRBJ2-7|TRBV7-8
CASSLAKGAFNEQYF
TGTGCCAGCAGCTTAGCAAAGGGGGCGTTCAACGAGCAGTACTTC
>TRBD1|few|TRBJ1-1|TRBV11-2
CASSLARGTNTEAFF
TGTGCCAGCAGCTTAGCCAGGGGGACGAACACTGAAGCTTTCTTT
>TRBD1|-|TRBJ2-7|TRBV6-5
CASSYTGQGAEQYF
TGTGCCAGCAGTTACACTGGACAGGGTGCCGAGCAGTACTTC
>-|medium-sized|TRBJ2-1|TRBV7-3
CASSLGNTRNEQFF
TGTGCCAGCAGCTTAGGGAACACACGGAATGAGCAGTTCTTC
>-|few|TRBJ2-3|TRBV28
CASSPEYSISFLDTQYF
TGTGCCAGCAGTCCTGAATACTCGATCTCCTTTTTGGATACGCAGTATTTT
>-|many|TRBJ1-2|TRBV2
CASSAGINYGYTF
TGTGCCAGCAGTGCCGGGATAAACTATGGCTACACCTTC
>-|-|TRBJ1-1|TRBV6-5
CASSTGTSNTEAFF
TGTGCCAGCAGTACCGGGACAAGCAACACTGAAGCTTTCTTT
>-|few|TRBJ1-6|TRBV7-9
CASSLEGTNYNSPLHF
TGTGCCAGCAGCTTAGAGGGGACAAACTATAATTCACCCCTCCACTTT
>-|few|TRBJ1-2|TRBV18
CASSRSDGDHGYTF
TGTGCCAGCTCCCGTTCTGACGGAGACCACGGCTACACCTTC
>-|few|TRBJ2-7|TRBV14
CASSQVNSPGEQYF
TGTGCCAGCAGCCAAGTAAACTCCCCGGGTGAGCAGTACTTC
>TRBD1|few|TRBJ1-3|TRBV12-3/TRBV12-4
CASSPGTGRSENTIYF
TGTGCCAGCAGCCCCGGGACAGGGAGGTCTGAAAACACCATATATTTT
>TRBD2|few|TRBJ2-3|TRBV28
CASSSGGSRTDTQYF
TGTGCCAGCAGTTCGGGGGGATCCCGCACAGATACGCAGTATTTT
>TRBD2|few|TRBJ2-7|TRBV18
CASSDGLAGENEQYF
TGTGCCAGCTCGGACGGACTAGCGGGAGAAAACGAGCAGTACTTC
>-|many|TRBJ2-1|TRBV25-1
CASSRGGYNEQFF
TGTGCCAGCAGCAGGGGTGGGTACAATGAGCAGTTCTTC
>TRBD1|many|TRBJ2-1|TRBV5-1
CASSWGQGFYNEQFF
TGCGCCAGCAGTTGGGGACAGGGCTTCTACAATGAGCAGTTCTTC
>-|-|TRBJ1-4|TRBV5-4
CASSLGGVEKLFF
TGTGCCAGCAGCTTGGGCGGCGTTGAAAAACTGTTTTTT
>-|-|TRBJ1-5|TRBV28
CASSLAITENQPQHF
TGTGCCAGCAGCCTGGCCATAACAGAAAATCAGCCCCAGCATTTT
>-|many|TRBJ1-2|TRBV28
CASSLPEGHYGYTF
TGTGCCAGCAGTTTACCTGAGGGGCACTATGGCTACACCTTC
>TRBD2|many|TRBJ2-3|TRBV9
CASSAKTGLAGVPRTDTQYF
TGTGCCAGCAGCGCAAAGACAGGACTAGCGGGAGTACCTCGCACAGATACGCAGTATTTT
>-|many|TRBJ1-5|TRBV12-3/TRBV12-4
CASSFDSWGAYQPQHF
TGTGCCAGCAGTTTCGACAGCTGGGGGGCCTATCAGCCCCAGCATTTT
>-|-|TRBJ1-5|TRBV5-1
CASSLNRDQPQHF
TGCGCCAGCAGCCTCAACAGGGATCAGCCCCAGCATTTT
>TRBD2|-|TRBJ2-1|TRBV7-6
CASSYSPTGLAGVTEQFF
TGTGCCAGCAGCTACTCCCCCACCGGACTAGCGGGTGTCACTGAGCAGTTCTTC
>TRBD1|many|TRBJ1-1|TRBV9
CASSSRQGAVNTEAFF
TGTGCCAGCAGCTCGCGACAGGGGGCCGTGAACACTGAAGCTTTCTTT
>-|many|TRBJ1-2|TRBV27
CASSLIYAGFGSYGYTF
TGTGCCAGCAGTTTAATTTATGCAGGGTTTGGAAGCTATGGCTACACCTTC